Below, 32 T cell receptor beta chains from the same sample are listed, as sequenced in a study of OX40 agonist ivuxolimab in advanced cancers. Clones were read by immunoSEQ multiplex PCR, and TCRdb kept only the in-frame ones, dropping some. The table shows some 19,000 clones, with approximately 77% occurring only once. The sample was CD4+ or CD8+ T cells sorted from blood, taken in a trial of the OX40 agonist ivuxolimab. The receptors shown here come from an adult with an advanced solid tumor such as melanoma, head and neck, liver or kidney cancer.

In its sample, this clone ranks as medium-sized (0.01 to 0.1%). This chain uses TRBV4-2 with TRBJ1-1; tentative D call: TRBD1 (5 bases). V lost 1 base and J 0 bases, leaving 9 bases between the germline ends. The CDR3 spans 15 residues. Germline values: CDR1 LGHNA, CDR2 YNFKEQ. The CDR3 reads CASSQGGGMNTEAFF. The CDR3 DNA reads TGTGCCAGCAGCCAAGGTGGGGGAATGAACACTGAAGCTTTCTTT.

The V gene is TRBV30, the J gene TRBJ2-7; D is perhaps TRBD2 (5 bases). Germline V gives CDR1 GTSNPN, CDR2 SVGIG (reference sequence). The V gene lost 0 bases and the J gene lost 6 bases, with 12 bases spanning the gap. The CDR3 sequence is 13 residues long. In DNA, the CDR3 is TGTGCCTGGAGTGTACTAGAAGGGCGCGAGCAGTACTTC. Its translation is CAWSVLEGREQYF.

This chain joins TRBV6-5 and TRBJ2-7, with D perhaps matching TRBD2 (5 bases). This CDR3 comprises 13 residues. Trimming shortened V by 6 bases and J by 5 bases, and 14 bases separated the two germline ends. The germline gives CDR1 MNHEY, CDR2 SVGAGI. In DNA form, the CDR3 reads TGTGCCAGCAGGCGAACTAGTGAGAACGAGCAGTACTTC. Its translation: CASRRTSENEQYF.

The chain recombines TRBV28 with TRBJ2-5; D could derive from TRBD1 or TRBD2 (6 bases each). V was cut by 3 bases and J by 1 base, with 21 bases left in between. From germline, CDR1 is MDHEN and CDR2 SYDVKM. This CDR3 comprises 18 residues. The CDR3 DNA reads as TGTGCCAGCAGTTTGGGGGCAGTTTATAGGGGGGCCCAAGAGACCCAGTACTTC. Residues: CASSLGAVYRGAQETQYF.

The V call is TRBV5-6, the J call TRBJ2-1; TRBD1 matches 9 bases. V lost 4 bases, J lost 5 bases, and 7 bases stayed unmatched. Germline loops: CDR1 SGHDT, CDR2 YYEEEE. The length of the CDR3 is 15 residues. Here the CDR3 DNA reads TGTGCCAGCAGCCCTCCCTGGACAGGGGACAATGAGCAGTTCTTC. It translates to CASSPPWTGDNEQFF. The full variable domain, completed using reference TRBV5-6 and TRBJ2-1, is DAGVTQSPTHLIKTRGQQVTLRCSPKSGHDTVSWYQQALGQGPQFIFQYYEEEERQRGNFPDRFSGHQFPNYSSELNVNALLLGDSALYLCASSPPWTGDNEQFFGPGTRLTVL.

This sequence joins TRBV4-3 and TRBJ1-1; D gene unclear. There are 14 residues in the CDR3. Trimming took off 3 bases at V and 5 bases at J, with 13 bases between the two ends. CDR1 is LGHNA and CDR2 is YSLEER in the germline V gene. The CDR3 here is CASSQIPSGTEAFF. CDR3 coding DNA: TGCGCCAGCAGCCAGATTCCCTCGGGGACTGAAGCTTTCTTT.

This clone appeared once. The chain has TRBV18 and TRBJ2-5, with 7 bases lining up with TRBD1. Trimming at V came to 2 bases and at J to 4 bases, leaving 10 bases not matched to a gene. This CDR3 has 16 amino acids. Germline values: CDR1 KGHSH, CDR2 LQKENI. The CDR3 region has the DNA TGTGCCAGCTCACCAGGGCCAGGGGGTAGTGGAGAGACCCAGTACTTC. Amino acids: CASSPGPGGSGETQYF.

The chain recombines TRBV28 with TRBJ1-5; D call uncertain. Trimming took 4 bases from V and 0 from J, leaving 10 bases between them. This CDR3 has 15 residues. Per the germline V gene, CDR1 is MDHEN and CDR2 is SYDVKM. The DNA of the CDR3 is TGTGCCAGCAGTTCCATCAGGTTTAGCAATCAGCCCCAGCATTTT. As protein: CASSSIRFSNQPQHF.

The rearrangement links TRBV4-3 to TRBJ2-3; D possibly corresponds to TRBD2 (5 bases). This CDR3 contains 14 residues. Trimming pared 4 bases from V and 4 bases from J, leaving 12 bases between. Germline V gene lookup returns CDR1 LGHNA and CDR2 YSLEER. The CDR3 nucleotides read TGCGCCAGCAGCCCAAAGTTGGAGGCAGATACGCAGTATTTT. Translated: CASSPKLEADTQYF.

The chain employs TRBV7-9 and TRBJ1-1; D not resolved. Deletions cut 4 bases from V and 10 bases from J, with 13 bases between. The germline V gene has CDR1 SEHNR and CDR2 FQNEAQ (reference sequence). The CDR3 runs to 12 residues. CDR3 sequence reads: CASSWPGEGAFF. The CDR3 DNA reads as TGTGCCAGCAGCTGGCCCGGTGAGGGAGCTTTCTTT.

The chain couples TRBV4-1 to TRBJ2-7; D may be TRBD1 (6 bases). CDR1 MGHRA and CDR2 YSYEKL come from the germline V gene. V was shortened by 0 bases and J by 3 bases, with 12 bases between the two germline ends. This CDR3 has 15 amino acids. This chain's CDR3 is CASSQEQGRNYEQYF. The CDR3, as DNA: TGCGCCAGCAGCCAAGAGCAGGGGAGAAACTACGAGCAGTACTTC.

The rearrangement joins TRBV13 to TRBJ2-7; no reliable D call. Germline lookup yields CDR1 PRHDT and CDR2 FYEKMQ (reference sequence). The germline V and J ends were trimmed by 6 bases and 3 bases, with 6 bases remaining between them. This CDR3 spans 11 amino acids. The CDR3 spells CASSLNYEQYF. The DNA of the CDR3 is TGTGCCAGCAGTCTCAACTACGAGCAGTACTTC.

The chain joins TRBV30 to TRBJ2-7; D unclear. The V gene's germline CDR1 is GTSNPN and CDR2 SVGIG (reference sequence). Trimming removed 5 bases from V and 1 base from J, with 6 bases in between. The CDR3 has 11 amino acids. CDR3 nucleotide sequence: TGTGCCTGGCGGCAGTCCTACGAGCAGTACTTC. This gives the protein CAWRQSYEQYF.

The V call is TRBV5-1, the J call TRBJ2-2; the match to TRBD2 covers 9 bases. This CDR3 contains 17 residues. The germline gives CDR1 SGHRS, CDR2 YFSETQ. V lost 1 base, J lost 1 base, and 5 bases stayed unmatched. The DNA for the CDR3 is TGCGCCAGCAGCTTGTGGCTAGCGGGGCTGAACACCGGGGAGCTGTTTTTT. It encodes CASSLWLAGLNTGELFF.

The gene calls are TRBV19 and TRBJ1-4, with TRBD1 matching 11 bases. Germline V gene lookup returns CDR1 LNHDA and CDR2 SQIVND (reference sequence). J was trimmed by 7 bases and V by 4 bases; bases with no gene match: 5. The CDR3 spans 15 residues. The CDR3 DNA reads TGTGCCAGTAGTACCCCGGGACAGGGGGGTGAAAAACTGTTTTTT. This sequence encodes CASSTPGQGGEKLFF. The whole variable domain, remainder taken from reference TRBV19 and TRBJ1-4, is DGGITQSPKYLFRKEGQNVTLSCEQNLNHDAMYWYRQDPGQGLRLIYYSQIVNDFQKGDIAEGYSVSREKKESFPLTVTSAQKNPTAFYLCASSTPGQGGEKLFFGSGTQLSVL.

The chain carries TRBV28 and TRBJ2-1; 9 bases agree with TRBD1. Germline assignment: CDR1 MDHEN and CDR2 SYDVKM. The V gene end was trimmed by 5 bases and the J gene end by 7 bases; junction bases not matched to a gene: 6. The CDR3 has 14 residues. CDR3 protein: CASSPGGTGNEQFF. DNA of the CDR3: TGTGCCAGCAGTCCAGGCGGGACAGGGAATGAGCAGTTCTTC.

The chain links TRBV4-1 to TRBJ1-2; unclear D gene. The CDR3 extends over 14 amino acids. In germline, CDR1 is MGHRA, CDR2 YSYEKL. Trimming took 4 bases from V and 6 from J, leaving 15 bases between them. This CDR3 is CASSPRLGGDGYTF. CDR3 bases: TGCGCCAGCAGCCCTCGGTTAGGTGGTGATGGCTACACCTTC.

This clone was detected many times. V is TRBV2 and J is TRBJ2-7; D is possibly TRBD2 (6 bases). V gave up 7 bases and J gave up 5 bases, with 12 bases separating them. CDR1 and CDR2 (germline): SNHLY, FYNNEI. This CDR3 has 12 amino acids. CDR3 loop: CASITGVDEQYF. Here the CDR3 DNA reads TGTGCCAGCATAACGGGAGTCGACGAGCAGTACTTC.

The V and J genes are TRBV7-6 and TRBJ2-7, with 8 bases that match TRBD1. The germline V gene has CDR1 SGHVS and CDR2 FNYEAQ. The CDR3 extends over 17 amino acids. Trimming cost V 5 bases and J 5 bases; bases outside gene matches: 17. The CDR3 nucleotides are TGTGCCAGCAGCCGAGGACAGGGTGGGGTCGAGGATCACGAGCAGTACTTC. It specifies CASSRGQGGVEDHEQYF.

V usage is TRBV27 and J usage is TRBJ2-7, with 8 bases matching TRBD2. The CDR3 runs to 15 residues. The ends lost 5 bases at V and 4 bases at J; junction bases unmatched: 10. CDR1 is MNHEY and CDR2 is SMNVEV in the germline V gene (reference sequence). The CDR3: CASSPRGGGWYEQYF. The CDR3 nucleotides read TGTGCCAGCAGTCCCCGGGGCGGGGGGTGGTACGAGCAGTACTTC.

The chain couples TRBV11-2 to TRBJ2-5; D gene uncertain. Germline V gene lookup returns CDR1 SGHAT and CDR2 FQNNGV. Trimming removed 0 bases at V and 4 bases at J, with 0 bases between. The CDR3 loop spans 11 amino acids. The CDR3 sequence: CASSLEETQYF. Here the CDR3 DNA reads TGTGCCAGCAGCTTAGAAGAGACCCAGTACTTC. The entire variable domain, with the rest obtained from reference TRBV11-2 and TRBJ2-5, is as follows: EAGVAQSPRYKIIEKRQSVAFWCNPISGHATLYWYQQILGQGPKLLIQFQNNGVVDDSQLPKDRFSAERLKGVDSTLKIQPAKLEDSAVYLCASSLEETQYFGPGTRLLVL.

The chain carries TRBV5-6 and TRBJ1-1; 8 nucleotides align to TRBD1. The CDR3 consists of 12 residues. CDR1 and CDR2 (germline): SGHDT, YYEEEE. Trimming removed 4 bases from V and 5 bases from J; junction bases left unmatched: 1. CDR3 coding DNA: TGTGCCAGCAGCCGACAGGGGACTGAAGCTTTCTTT. The encoded protein is CASSRQGTEAFF.

The sample holds a few counts of this clone. The chain is built from TRBV7-6 and TRBJ2-7; TRBD1 might be the D (5 bases). The CDR3 length is 14 residues. Germline assignment: CDR1 SGHVS and CDR2 FNYEAQ. V lost 0 bases, J lost 6 bases, and 12 bases lay in between. CDR3 amino acids: CASSLALGASEQYF. The CDR3 DNA reads TGTGCCAGCAGCTTAGCATTAGGGGCGAGCGAGCAGTACTTC.

The chain couples TRBV6-5 to TRBJ2-1; 11 bases agree with TRBD2. V was clipped by 4 bases and J by 7 bases; unmatched bases: 6. Germline CDR1 reads MNHEY; CDR2 reads SVGAGI. This CDR3 region has 15 residues. This CDR3 reads CASSSLAGGGNEQFF. CDR3 nucleotide sequence: TGTGCCAGCAGTTCCCTAGCGGGAGGAGGGAATGAGCAGTTCTTC.

The chain uses TRBV28 and TRBJ2-3; 8 nucleotides match TRBD1. Trimming took 3 bases from V and 1 from J; bases not matched to a gene: 6. CDR1 and CDR2 (germline): MDHEN, SYDVKM. CDR3 length equals 16 residues. The chain's CDR3 is CASSFPSTGGTDTQYF. CDR3 in DNA: TGTGCCAGCAGTTTCCCCTCGACAGGGGGCACAGATACGCAGTATTTT.

This clone was detected a few times. The chain links TRBV13 to TRBJ2-5; no firm D call. In germline, CDR1 is PRHDT, CDR2 FYEKMQ (reference sequence). Trimming took 2 bases from V and 5 from J, leaving 18 bases between them. The CDR3 spans 16 residues. CDR3 DNA sequence: TGTGCCAGCAGCTTAAAGGCTATGGGTGTTTTGGAGACCCAGTACTTC. This gives the protein CASSLKAMGVLETQYF.

The chain links TRBV4-3 to TRBJ1-3; no reliable D call. The V gene lost 4 bases and the J gene lost 7 bases, with 17 bases spanning the gap. The CDR3 has 15 residues. The germline gives CDR1 LGHNA, CDR2 YSLEER. In nucleotides, the CDR3 is TGCGCCAGCAGCCTAAATTTATATAACGGGAACACCATATATTTT. Translation: CASSLNLYNGNTIYF.

The rearrangement joins TRBV7-6 to TRBJ2-5; the D gene is possibly TRBD1 (6 bases). This CDR3 is 17 amino acids long. V dropped 4 bases and J dropped 3 bases, with 21 bases sitting between them. Germline CDR1 reads SGHVS; CDR2 reads FNYEAQ. CDR3 nucleotide sequence: TGTGCCAGCAGCTCAGGCCCCCCACAGGGCCCAAAAGAGACCCAGTACTTC. Residues: CASSSGPPQGPKETQYF.

V and J are TRBV18 and TRBJ2-7, with TRBD2 identical over 10 bases. V shed 4 bases and J 2 bases; nucleotides not matched to a gene: 5. The germline V gene has CDR1 KGHSH and CDR2 LQKENI. The CDR3 extends over 15 amino acids. The CDR3 spells CASSLAGGGTYEQYF. For the CDR3, the DNA is TGTGCCAGCTCACTAGCGGGAGGCGGAACCTACGAGCAGTACTTC.

The chain uses TRBV4-2 and TRBJ2-1; 9 nucleotides match TRBD2. V was clipped by 2 bases and J by 8 bases; unmatched bases: 10. Germline assignment: CDR1 LGHNA and CDR2 YNFKEQ. This CDR3 contains 16 residues. The CDR3 loop is CASSQRLAGVDHEQFF. Here the CDR3 DNA reads TGTGCCAGCAGCCAAAGGTTAGCGGGAGTGGACCATGAGCAGTTCTTC.

By its share, this clone is medium-sized (0.01 to 0.1%). J is TRBJ1-1 and V is TRBV27, with no clear D. V shed 5 bases and J shed 0 bases, with 7 bases lying between them. The CDR3 contains 13 residues. Germline V gene lookup returns CDR1 MNHEY and CDR2 SMNVEV (reference sequence). As DNA, the CDR3 is TGTGCCAGCAGTCACCAGATGAACACTGAAGCTTTCTTT. Amino acid sequence: CASSHQMNTEAFF.

The chain carries TRBV7-9 and TRBJ2-1, with D possibly matching TRBD1 (6 bases). The CDR3 has 14 amino acids. In germline, CDR1 is SEHNR, CDR2 FQNEAQ (reference sequence). V lost 1 base and J lost 8, with 12 bases in between. This chain's CDR3 is CASSLGGPGHEQFF. In nucleotides, the CDR3 is TGTGCCAGCAGCTTAGGGGGGCCTGGGCATGAGCAGTTCTTC.